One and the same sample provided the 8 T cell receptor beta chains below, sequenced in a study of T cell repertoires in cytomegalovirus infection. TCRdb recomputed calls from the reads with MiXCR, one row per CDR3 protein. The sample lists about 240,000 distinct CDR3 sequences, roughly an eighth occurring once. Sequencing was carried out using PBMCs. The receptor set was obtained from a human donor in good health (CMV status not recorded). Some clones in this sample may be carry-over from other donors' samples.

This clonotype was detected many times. The CDR3 protein is CASSSLAGEPTGELFF. CDR3 nucleotide sequence: TGTGCCAGCAGCTCGTTAGCAGGGGAACCCACCGGGGAGCTGTTTTTT. The chain is built from TRBV7-3 and TRBJ2-2; a possible D gene is TRBD1 (6 bases). The germline CDR1 and CDR2 sequences are SGHTA and FQGTGA. V was cut by 4 bases and J by 4 bases, with 16 bases left in between. The CDR3 runs 16 residues. Looking up the rest from reference TRBV7-3 and TRBJ2-2 gives the full variable domain: GAGVSQTPSNKVTEKGKYVELRCDPISGHTALYWYRQSLGQGPEFLIYFQGTGAADDSGLPNDRFFAVRPEGSVSTLKIQRTERGDSAVYLCASSSLAGEPTGELFFGEGSRLTVL.

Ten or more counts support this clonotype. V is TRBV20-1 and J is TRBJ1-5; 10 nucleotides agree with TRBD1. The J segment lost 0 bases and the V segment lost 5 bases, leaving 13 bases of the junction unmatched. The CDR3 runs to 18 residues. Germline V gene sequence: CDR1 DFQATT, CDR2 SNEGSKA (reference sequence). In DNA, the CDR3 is TGCAGTGCTTATCCGGGACAGGGGACCCTTCATAGCAATCAGCCCCAGCATTTT. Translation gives CSAYPGQGTLHSNQPQHF.

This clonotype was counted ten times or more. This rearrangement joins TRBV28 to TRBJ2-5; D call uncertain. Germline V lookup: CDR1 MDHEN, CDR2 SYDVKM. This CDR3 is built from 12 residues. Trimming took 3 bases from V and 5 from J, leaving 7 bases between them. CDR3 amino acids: CASSLMMETQYF. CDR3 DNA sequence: TGTGCCAGCAGTTTGATGATGGAGACCCAGTACTTC.

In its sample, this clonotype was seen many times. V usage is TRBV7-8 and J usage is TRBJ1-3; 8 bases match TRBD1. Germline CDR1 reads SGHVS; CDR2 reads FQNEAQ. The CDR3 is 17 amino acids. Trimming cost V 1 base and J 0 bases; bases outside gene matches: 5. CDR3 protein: CASSLGQGAFSGNTIYF. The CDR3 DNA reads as TGTGCCAGCAGCTTAGGCCAGGGGGCATTCTCTGGAAACACCATATATTTT.

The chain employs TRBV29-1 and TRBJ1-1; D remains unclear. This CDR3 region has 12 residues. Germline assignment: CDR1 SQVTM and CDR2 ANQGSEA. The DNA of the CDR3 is TGCAGTGTCTGGAACTTGAACACTGAAGCTTTCTTT. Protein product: CSVWNLNTEAFF.

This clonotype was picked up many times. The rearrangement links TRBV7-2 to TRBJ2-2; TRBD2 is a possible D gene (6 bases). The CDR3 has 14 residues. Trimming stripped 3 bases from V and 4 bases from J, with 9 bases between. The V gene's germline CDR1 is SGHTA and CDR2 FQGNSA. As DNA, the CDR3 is TGTGCCAGCAGCTTTGGGGGAGGCACCGGGGAGCTGTTTTTT. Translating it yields CASSFGGGTGELFF.

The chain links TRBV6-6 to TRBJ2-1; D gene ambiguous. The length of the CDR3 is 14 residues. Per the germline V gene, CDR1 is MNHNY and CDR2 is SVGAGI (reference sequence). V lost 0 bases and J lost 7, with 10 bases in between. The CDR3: CASSYSVGSNEQFF. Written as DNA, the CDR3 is TGTGCCAGCAGTTACTCGGTCGGATCGAATGAGCAGTTCTTC.

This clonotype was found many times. The CDR3 nucleotides are TGTGCCAGCAGCTTAGACAGCCACAATTCACCCCTCCACTTT. This gives the protein CASSLDSHNSPLHF. V is TRBV7-2 and J is TRBJ1-6; D gene uncertain. Deletions cut 1 base from V and 7 bases from J, with 8 bases between. Germline values: CDR1 SGHTA, CDR2 FQGNSA. The CDR3 contains 14 residues.